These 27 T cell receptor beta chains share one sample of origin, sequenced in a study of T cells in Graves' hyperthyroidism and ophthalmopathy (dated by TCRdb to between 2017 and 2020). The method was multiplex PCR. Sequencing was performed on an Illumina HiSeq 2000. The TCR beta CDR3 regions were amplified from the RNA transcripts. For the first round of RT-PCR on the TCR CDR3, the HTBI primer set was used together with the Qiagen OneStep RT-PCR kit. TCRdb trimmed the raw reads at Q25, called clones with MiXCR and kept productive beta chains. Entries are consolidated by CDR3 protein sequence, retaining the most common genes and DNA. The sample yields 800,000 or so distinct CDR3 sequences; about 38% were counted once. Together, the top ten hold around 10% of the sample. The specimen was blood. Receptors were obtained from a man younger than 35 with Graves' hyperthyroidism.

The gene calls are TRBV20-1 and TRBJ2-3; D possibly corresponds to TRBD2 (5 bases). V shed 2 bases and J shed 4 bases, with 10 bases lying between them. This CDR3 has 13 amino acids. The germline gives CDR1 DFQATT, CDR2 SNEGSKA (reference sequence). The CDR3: CSARLLAADTQYF. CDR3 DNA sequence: TGCAGTGCTAGACTTCTAGCAGCAGATACGCAGTATTTT.

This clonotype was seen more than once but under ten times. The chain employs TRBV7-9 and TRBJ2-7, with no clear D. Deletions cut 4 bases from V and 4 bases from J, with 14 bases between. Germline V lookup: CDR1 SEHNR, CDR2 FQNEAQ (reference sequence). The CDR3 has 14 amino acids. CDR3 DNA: TGTGCCAGCAGCTCGCTGGGCCGGCGGTACGAGCAGTACTTC. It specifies CASSSLGRRYEQYF. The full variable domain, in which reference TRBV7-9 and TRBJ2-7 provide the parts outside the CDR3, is DTGVSQNPRHKITKRGQNVTFRCDPISEHNRLYWYRQTLGQGPEFLTYFQNEAQLEKSRLLSDRFSAERPKGSFSTLEIQRTEQGDSAMYLCASSSLGRRYEQYFGPGTRLTVT.

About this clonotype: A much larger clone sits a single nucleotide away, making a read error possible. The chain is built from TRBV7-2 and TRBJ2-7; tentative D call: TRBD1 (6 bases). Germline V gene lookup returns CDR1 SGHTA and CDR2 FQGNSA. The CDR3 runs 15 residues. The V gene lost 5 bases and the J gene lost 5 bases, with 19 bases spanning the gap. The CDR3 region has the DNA TGTGCCAGCAGCCCCCCGGTAGGGGGTCGCAACGAGCAGTACTTC. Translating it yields CASSPPVGGRNEQYF.

In nucleotides, the CDR3 is TGTGCCAGCAACGGGGGTCTCACCGGGGAGCTGTTTTTT. Translating gives CASNGGLTGELFF. This sequence joins TRBV2 and TRBJ2-2, with a weak D call TRBD2 (6 bases). CDR3 length equals 13 residues. V lost 7 bases and J lost 4, with 10 bases in between. CDR1 SNHLY and CDR2 FYNNEI come from the germline V gene.

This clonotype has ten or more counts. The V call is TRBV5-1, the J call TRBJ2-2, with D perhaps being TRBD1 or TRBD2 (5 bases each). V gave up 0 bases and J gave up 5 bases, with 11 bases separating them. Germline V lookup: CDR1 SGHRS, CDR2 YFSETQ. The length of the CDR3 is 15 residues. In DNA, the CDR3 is TGCGCCAGCAGCTTGGCCGAGGGGACGACCGGGGAGCTGTTTTTT. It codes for CASSLAEGTTGELFF. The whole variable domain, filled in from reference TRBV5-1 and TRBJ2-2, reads KAGVTQTPRYLIKTRGQQVTLSCSPISGHRSVSWYQQTPGQGLQFLFEYFSETQRNKGNFPGRFSGRQFSNSRSEMNVSTLELGDSALYLCASSLAEGTTGELFFGEGSRLTVL.

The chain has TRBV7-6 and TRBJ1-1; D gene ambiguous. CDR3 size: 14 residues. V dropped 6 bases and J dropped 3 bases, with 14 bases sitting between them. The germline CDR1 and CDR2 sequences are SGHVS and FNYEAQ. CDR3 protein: CASSYNEAYTEAFF. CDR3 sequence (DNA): TGTGCCAGCAGTTATAACGAGGCCTACACTGAAGCTTTCTTT.

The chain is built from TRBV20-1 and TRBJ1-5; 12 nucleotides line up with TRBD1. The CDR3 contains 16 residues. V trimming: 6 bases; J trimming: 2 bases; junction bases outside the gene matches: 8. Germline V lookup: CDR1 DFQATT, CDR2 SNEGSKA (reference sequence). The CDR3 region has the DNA TGCAGTGCCCCTGGGACAGGGGGCTTGGGCAATCAGCCCCAGCATTTT. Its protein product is CSAPGTGGLGNQPQHF.

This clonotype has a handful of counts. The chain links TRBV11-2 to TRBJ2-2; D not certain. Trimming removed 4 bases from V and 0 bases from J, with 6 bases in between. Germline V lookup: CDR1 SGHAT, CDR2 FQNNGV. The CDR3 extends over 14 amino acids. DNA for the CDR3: TGTGCCAGCAGCTCGATCTCGAACACCGGGGAGCTGTTTTTT. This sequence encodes CASSSISNTGELFF.

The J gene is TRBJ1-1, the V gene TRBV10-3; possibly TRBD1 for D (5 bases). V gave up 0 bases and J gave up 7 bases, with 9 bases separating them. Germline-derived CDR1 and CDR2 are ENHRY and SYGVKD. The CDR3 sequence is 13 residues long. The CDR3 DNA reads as TGTGCCATCAGTGAGTCGCCGAGGGGTGAAGCTTTCTTT. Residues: CAISESPRGEAFF.

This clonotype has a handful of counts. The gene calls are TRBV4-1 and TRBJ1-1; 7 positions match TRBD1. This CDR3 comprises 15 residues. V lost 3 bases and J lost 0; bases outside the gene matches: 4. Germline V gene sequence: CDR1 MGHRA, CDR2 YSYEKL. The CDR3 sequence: CASSHADRVNTEAFF. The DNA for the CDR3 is TGCGCCAGCAGCCACGCAGACAGGGTGAACACTGAAGCTTTCTTT.

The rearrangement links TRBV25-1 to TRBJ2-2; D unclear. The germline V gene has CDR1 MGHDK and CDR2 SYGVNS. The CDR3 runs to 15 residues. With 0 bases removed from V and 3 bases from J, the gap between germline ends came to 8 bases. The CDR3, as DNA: TGTGCCAGCAGTGAATATACCAAACACACCGGGGAGCTGTTTTTT. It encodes CASSEYTKHTGELFF.

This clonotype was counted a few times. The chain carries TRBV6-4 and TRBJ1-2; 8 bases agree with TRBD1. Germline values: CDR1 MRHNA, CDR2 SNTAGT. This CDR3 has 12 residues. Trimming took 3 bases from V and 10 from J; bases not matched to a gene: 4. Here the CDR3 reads CASSEWDRTYTF. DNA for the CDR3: TGTGCCAGCAGTGAATGGGACAGGACCTACACCTTC.

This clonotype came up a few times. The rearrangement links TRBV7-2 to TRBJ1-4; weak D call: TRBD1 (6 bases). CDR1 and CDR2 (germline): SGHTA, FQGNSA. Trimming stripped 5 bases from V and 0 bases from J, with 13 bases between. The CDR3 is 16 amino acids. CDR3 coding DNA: TGTGCCAGCAGCCCCGGGACATTTGCAACTAATGAAAAACTGTTTTTT. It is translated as CASSPGTFATNEKLFF.

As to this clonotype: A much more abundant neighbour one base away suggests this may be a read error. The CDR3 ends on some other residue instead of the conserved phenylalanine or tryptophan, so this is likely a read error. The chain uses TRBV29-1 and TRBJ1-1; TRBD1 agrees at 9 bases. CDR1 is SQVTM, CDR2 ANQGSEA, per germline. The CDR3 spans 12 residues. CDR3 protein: CSATTGGTEAFL. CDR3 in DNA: TGCAGTGCCACGACAGGGGGGACTGAAGCTTTCCTT.

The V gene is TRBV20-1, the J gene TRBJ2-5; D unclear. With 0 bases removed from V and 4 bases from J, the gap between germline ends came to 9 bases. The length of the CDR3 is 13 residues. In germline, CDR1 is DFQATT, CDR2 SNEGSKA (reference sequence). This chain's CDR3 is CSARETGGETQYF. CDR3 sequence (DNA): TGCAGTGCTAGAGAAACTGGCGGAGAGACCCAGTACTTC.

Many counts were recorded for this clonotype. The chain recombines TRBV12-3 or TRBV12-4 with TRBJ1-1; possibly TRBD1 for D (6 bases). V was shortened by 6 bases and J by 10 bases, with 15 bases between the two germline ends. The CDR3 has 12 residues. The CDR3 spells CASSRGGFAAFF. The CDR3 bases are TGTGCCAGCAGCCGAGGGGGATTCGCAGCTTTCTTT.

CDR3 sequence (DNA): TGTGCCACCAGCAGAGAAGGGGGCAGTAACTATGGCTACACCTTC. Its protein product is CATSREGGSNYGYTF. The chain has TRBV15 and TRBJ1-2; 7 nucleotides align to TRBD1. V trimming: 0 bases; J trimming: 1 base; junction bases outside the gene matches: 2. The V gene's germline CDR1 is LNHNV and CDR2 YYDKDF (reference sequence). This CDR3 contains 15 residues.

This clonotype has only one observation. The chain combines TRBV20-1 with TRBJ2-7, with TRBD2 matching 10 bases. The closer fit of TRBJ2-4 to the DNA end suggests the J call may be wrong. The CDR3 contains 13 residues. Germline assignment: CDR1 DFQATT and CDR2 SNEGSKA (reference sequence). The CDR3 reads CSGGPGLANIQYF. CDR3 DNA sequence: TGCAGTGGAGGTCCGGGACTAGCGAACATTCAGTACTTC.

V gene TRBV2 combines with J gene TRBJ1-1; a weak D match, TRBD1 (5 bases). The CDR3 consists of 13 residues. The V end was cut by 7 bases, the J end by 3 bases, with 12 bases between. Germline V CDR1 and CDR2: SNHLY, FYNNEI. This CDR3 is CASKEAGDTEAFF. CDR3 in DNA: TGTGCCAGCAAAGAGGCGGGGGACACTGAAGCTTTCTTT.

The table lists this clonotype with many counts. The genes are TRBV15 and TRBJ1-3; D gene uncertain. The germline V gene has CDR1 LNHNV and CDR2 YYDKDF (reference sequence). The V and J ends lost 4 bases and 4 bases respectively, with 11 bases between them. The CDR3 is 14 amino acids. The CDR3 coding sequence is TGTGCCACCAGCAATAAGGTGGCCGGAAACACCATATATTTT. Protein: CATSNKVAGNTIYF.

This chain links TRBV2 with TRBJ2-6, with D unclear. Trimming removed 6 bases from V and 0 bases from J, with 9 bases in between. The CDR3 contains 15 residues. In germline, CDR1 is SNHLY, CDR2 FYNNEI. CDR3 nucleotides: TGTGCCAGCAGCCCAGACTTCTCTGGGGCCAACGTCCTGACTTTC. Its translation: CASSPDFSGANVLTF.

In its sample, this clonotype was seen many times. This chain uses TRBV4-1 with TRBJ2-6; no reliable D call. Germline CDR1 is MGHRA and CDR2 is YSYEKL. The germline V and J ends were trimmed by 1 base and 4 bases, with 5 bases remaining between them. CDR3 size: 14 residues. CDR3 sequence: CASSQGDGANVLTF. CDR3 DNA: TGCGCCAGCAGCCAAGGTGACGGGGCCAACGTCCTGACTTTC.

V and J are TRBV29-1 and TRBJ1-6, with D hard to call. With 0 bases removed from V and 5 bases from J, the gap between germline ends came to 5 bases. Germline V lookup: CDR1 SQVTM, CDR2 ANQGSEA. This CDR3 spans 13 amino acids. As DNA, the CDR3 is TGCAGCGTTGAAGAGGGCCATAATTCACCCCTCCACTTT. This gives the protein CSVEEGHNSPLHF.

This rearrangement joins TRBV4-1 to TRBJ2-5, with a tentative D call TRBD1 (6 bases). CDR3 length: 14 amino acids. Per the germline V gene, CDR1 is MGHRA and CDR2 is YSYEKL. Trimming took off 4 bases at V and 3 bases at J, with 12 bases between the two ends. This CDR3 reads CASSPVQGEETQYF. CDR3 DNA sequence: TGCGCCAGCAGCCCCGTACAGGGAGAAGAGACCCAGTACTTC.

CDR3 sequence (DNA): TGTGCCAGCAGCCCTTGGCCCCCAAAGGGTGGCTACACCTTC. This codes for CASSPWPPKGGYTF. V usage is TRBV9 and J usage is TRBJ1-2; D is uncertain. Germline V gives CDR1 SGDLS, CDR2 YYNGEE. The CDR3 has 14 residues. Trimming removed 4 bases from V and 7 bases from J, with 17 bases in between.

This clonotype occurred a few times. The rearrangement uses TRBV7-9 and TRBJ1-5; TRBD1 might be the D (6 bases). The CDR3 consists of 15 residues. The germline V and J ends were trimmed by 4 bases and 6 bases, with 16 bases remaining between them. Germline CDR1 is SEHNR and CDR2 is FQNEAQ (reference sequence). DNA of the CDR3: TGTGCCAGCAGCTCCACGAAGGGGGGGCTTCAGCCCCAGCATTTT. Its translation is CASSSTKGGLQPQHF.

CDR3 sequence: CSVRNRDRYEQYF. Written as DNA, the CDR3 is TGCAGCGTGAGGAACAGGGACAGGTACGAGCAGTACTTC. This chain uses TRBV29-1 with TRBJ2-7; 8 nucleotides line up with TRBD1. There are 13 residues in the CDR3. V lost 6 bases, J lost 4 bases, and 8 bases stayed unmatched. Germline V gives CDR1 SQVTM, CDR2 ANQGSEA.